The clone carrying this T cell receptor beta chain was seen at least ten times. These data are taken from a study of T cells in Graves' hyperthyroidism and ophthalmopathy. RNA transcripts were the template for amplifying TCR beta CDR3 regions. Initially, a first-round RT-PCR of the TCR CDR3 employed the HTBI primer set. Each CDR3 protein gets one entry after TCRdb re-called the multiplex PCR reads with MiXCR. The sample lists around 280,000 distinct CDR3 sequences; about 14% were seen once. The sample, blood from the first hyperthyroidism diagnosis, precedes any ophthalmopathy symptoms. Germline lookup yields CDR1 SGHKS and CDR2 YYEKEE (reference sequence). Between the trimmed V and J ends, which lost 2 bases and 4 bases, there was a span of 12 bases. The CDR3 runs to 14 residues.

This TCR derives from a woman younger than 45 with Graves' hyperthyroidism that later progressed to Graves' ophthalmopathy. The specimen was blood. The V call is TRBV5-5, the J call TRBJ1-2, with D unresolved. CDR3 sequence (DNA): TGTGCCAGCAGCTTAGAGGACGTAGGCTATGGCTACACCTTC. Translating gives CASSLEDVGYGYTF.